The 27 T cell receptor beta chains listed next were all sequenced from one sample in a study of shared clonotypes between healthy human individuals. Terminally differentiated effector memory CD45RA+ cells were left out of the naive CD8 fraction, which was CD45RO-negative and positively selected for CCR7. Assay: immunoSEQ multiplex PCR; the TCRdb copy retains only in-frame clones and omits some. Among roughly 1,800,000 clones, approximately 94% were seen once, and the ten largest hold 0.95% to 1.5%. Sequencing was carried out using naive CD8+ T cells sorted from blood. These receptors all stem from a man younger than 30 in good health.

This chain uses TRBV14 with TRBJ1-2; D gene uncertain. CDR1 is SGHDN, CDR2 FVKESK, per germline. Trimming stripped 1 base from V and 5 bases from J, with 23 bases between. CDR3 length: 18 residues. CDR3: CASSQAGFGPLTPYGYTF. The CDR3 nucleotides are TGTGCCAGCAGCCAAGCCGGCTTCGGGCCCTTGACCCCATATGGCTACACCTTC.

This CDR3 reads CASSLGYYTEAFF. The CDR3 nucleotides read TGTGCCAGCAGCTTAGGGTATTACACTGAAGCTTTCTTT. The rearrangement joins TRBV13 to TRBJ1-1; D ambiguous. Trimming took off 0 bases at V and 3 bases at J, with 5 bases between the two ends. The length of the CDR3 is 13 residues. Per the germline V gene, CDR1 is PRHDT and CDR2 is FYEKMQ (reference sequence).

V is TRBV13 and J is TRBJ1-2; D uncertain. The germline V gene has CDR1 PRHDT and CDR2 FYEKMQ (reference sequence). The V and J ends lost 3 bases and 11 bases respectively, with 10 bases between them. The CDR3 runs to 11 residues. DNA for the CDR3: TGTGCCAGCAGCTTTCGACAAGTTTACACCTTC. Protein sequence: CASSFRQVYTF. Together with reference TRBV13 and TRBJ1-2, the CDR3 gives the full variable domain: AAGVIQSPRHLIKEKRETATLKCYPIPRHDTVYWYQQGPGQDPQFLISFYEKMQSDKGSIPDRFSAQQFSDYHSELNMSSLELGDSALYFCASSFRQVYTFGSGTRLTVV.

As for this clone: The same CDR3 can be traced to other DNA sequences in this sample. The chain carries TRBV11-3 and TRBJ1-1, with a possible D match to TRBD1 (5 bases). The CDR3 has 12 amino acids. V gave up 4 bases and J gave up 4 bases, with 7 bases separating them. Looked up from germline, CDR1 is SGHNT and CDR2 is YENEEA. CDR3 sequence reads: CASSSGGTEAFF. Here the CDR3 DNA reads TGTGCCAGCAGCTCGGGGGGCACTGAAGCTTTCTTT. The complete variable domain, with remaining parts taken from reference TRBV11-3 and TRBJ1-1, reads EAGVVQSPRYKIIEKKQPVAFWCNPISGHNTLYWYLQNLGQGPELLIRYENEEAVDDSQLPKDRFSAERLKGVDSTLKIQPAELGDSAVYLCASSSGGTEAFFGQGTRLTVV.

V is TRBV19 and J is TRBJ2-1; TRBD1 matches at 7 bases. Germline V gene lookup returns CDR1 LNHDA and CDR2 SQIVND (reference sequence). The CDR3 consists of 14 residues. J gave up 5 bases and V 3 bases, and 4 bases lay outside the gene matches. This CDR3 reads CASSIGDRDNEQFF. The CDR3 DNA is TGTGCCAGTAGTATCGGGGACAGAGACAATGAGCAGTTCTTC.

This clone appeared a few times. V gene TRBV4-1 combines with J gene TRBJ1-1, with TRBD1 identical over 9 bases. Germline CDR1 MGHRA, CDR2 YSYEKL. The ends lost 0 bases at V and 3 bases at J; junction bases unmatched: 11. The CDR3 covers 18 residues. DNA of the CDR3: TGCGCCAGCAGCCAAGACGTCACCAGGACAGGGGAGGACACTGAAGCTTTCTTT. Translating gives CASSQDVTRTGEDTEAFF.

With regard to this clone: Other DNA sequences in the same sample also yield this CDR3. V is TRBV2 and J is TRBJ1-1; D remains ambiguous. Germline V gene sequence: CDR1 SNHLY, CDR2 FYNNEI. This CDR3 spans 12 amino acids. Trimming cost V 4 bases and J 1 base, with 4 bases left between them. CDR3 sequence: CASSGTNTEAFF. CDR3 nucleotide sequence: TGTGCCAGCAGTGGGACGAACACTGAAGCTTTCTTT.

The rearrangement joins TRBV28 to TRBJ2-7; weak D call: TRBD1 (5 bases). Germline CDR1 and CDR2: MDHEN and SYDVKM. V was pared by 2 bases and J by 0 bases, with 8 bases between. The CDR3 is made up of 14 amino acids. Here the CDR3 DNA reads TGTGCCAGCAGTTTAGGCAGGGACTCCTACGAGCAGTACTTC. Its protein product is CASSLGRDSYEQYF.

This chain joins TRBV29-1 and TRBJ2-5; a weak D match, TRBD2 (6 bases). CDR3 length equals 12 residues. The V gene lost 5 bases and the J gene lost 1 base, with 8 bases spanning the gap. Per germline, CDR1 SQVTM and CDR2 ANQGSEA. CDR3 in DNA: TGCAGCGTTTGGGAGGTCCAAGAGACCCAGTACTTC. Its translation: CSVWEVQETQYF.

The gene calls are TRBV14 and TRBJ2-7; tentatively, D is TRBD1 or TRBD2 (6 bases each). Trimming cost V 4 bases and J 2 bases, with 15 bases left between them. The CDR3 has 15 amino acids. Germline V gene data show CDR1 as SGHDN and CDR2 as FVKESK. The CDR3: CASSLGAGIPYEQYF. The DNA of the CDR3 is TGTGCCAGCAGCCTGGGGGCGGGAATCCCCTACGAGCAGTACTTC.

To note about this clone: At the DNA level, this CDR3 is encoded by other sequences in the same sample as well. The chain employs TRBV28 and TRBJ2-7, with D possibly matching TRBD1 (5 bases). Germline V gives CDR1 MDHEN, CDR2 SYDVKM. Trimming shortened V by 6 bases and J by 0 bases, and 12 bases separated the two germline ends. This CDR3 contains 14 residues. For the CDR3, the DNA is TGTGCCAGCAGCCTAACAGGATCCTCCTACGAGCAGTACTTC. Translated, it gives CASSLTGSSYEQYF.

About this clone: This CDR3 is also generated by other DNA sequences in the sample. The J gene is TRBJ2-7, the V gene TRBV19; 11 bases fit TRBD1. With 3 bases clipped from V and 5 bases from J, the junction kept 3 bases outside the gene matches. The CDR3 loop spans 14 amino acids. Germline V gene data show CDR1 as LNHDA and CDR2 as SQIVND (reference sequence). The CDR3 here is CASSIRDRGNEQYF. The CDR3 nucleotides are TGTGCCAGTAGTATCCGGGACAGGGGGAACGAGCAGTACTTC.

This chain joins TRBV4-3 and TRBJ2-3; tentatively, D is TRBD1 (5 bases). Per the germline V gene, CDR1 is LGHNA and CDR2 is YSLEER. This CDR3 contains 14 residues. V gave up 4 bases and J gave up 5 bases, with 13 bases separating them. The CDR3 DNA reads TGCGCCAGCAGCCGAGACAGTTTTGTAGATACGCAGTATTTT. Translating it yields CASSRDSFVDTQYF.

In this sample, this clone turned up once. The genes are TRBV27 and TRBJ2-3; 8 nucleotides line up with TRBD1. The CDR3 sequence is 14 residues long. J gave up 5 bases and V 3 bases, and 4 bases lay outside the gene matches. Germline lookup yields CDR1 MNHEY and CDR2 SMNVEV (reference sequence). CDR3 amino acids: CASSFGQGIDTQYF. CDR3 coding DNA: TGTGCCAGCAGTTTTGGACAGGGTATAGATACGCAGTATTTT.

The J gene is TRBJ2-4, the V gene TRBV6-5; D gene unclear. Trimming cost V 2 bases and J 8 bases, with 10 bases left between them. This CDR3 is 13 amino acids long. From germline, CDR1 is MNHEY and CDR2 SVGAGI. Here the CDR3 reads CASSYTTWDIQYF. The CDR3 DNA reads TGTGCCAGCAGTTACACGACATGGGACATTCAGTACTTC.

V is TRBV2 and J is TRBJ2-1; D is unclear. The CDR3 runs 16 residues. Germline V gene lookup returns CDR1 SNHLY and CDR2 FYNNEI. V dropped 7 bases and J dropped 0 bases, with 16 bases sitting between them. The DNA for the CDR3 is TGTGCCAGCACCTCAGGTGGCGGCGGCTCCTACAATGAGCAGTTCTTC. Its protein product is CASTSGGGGSYNEQFF.

This clone came up once. CDR3 bases: TGCGCCAGCAGCCCGCACAGGGGGACCACTGAAGCTTTCTTT. It specifies CASSPHRGTTEAFF. V and J are TRBV4-1 and TRBJ1-1; 8 bases agree with TRBD1. Germline V lookup: CDR1 MGHRA, CDR2 YSYEKL. V gave up 4 bases and J gave up 4 bases; unmatched junction bases: 5. This CDR3 has 14 residues.

The V and J genes are TRBV19 and TRBJ2-1; D may match TRBD1 or TRBD2 (5 bases each). Trimming shortened V by 0 bases and J by 0 bases, and 9 bases separated the two germline ends. Germline lookup yields CDR1 LNHDA and CDR2 SQIVND (reference sequence). This CDR3 spans 16 amino acids. For the CDR3, the DNA is TGTGCCAGTAGTATAGATCTGGGGGACTCCTACAATGAGCAGTTCTTC. This translates into CASSIDLGDSYNEQFF.

V is TRBV7-9 and J is TRBJ2-1; 13 bases align to TRBD2. This CDR3 is built from 14 residues. V shed 5 bases, J shed 8 bases, and the junction held 3 bases outside the gene matches. Germline CDR1 is SEHNR and CDR2 is FQNEAQ (reference sequence). CDR3 region: CASSRTSGGYEQFF. In nucleotides, the CDR3 is TGTGCCAGCAGCCGGACTAGCGGGGGTTATGAGCAGTTCTTC.

V gene TRBV7-9 combines with J gene TRBJ1-4, with D perhaps matching TRBD1 (5 bases). This CDR3 has 14 amino acids. The V end was cut by 3 bases, the J end by 6 bases, with 11 bases between. Germline CDR1 and CDR2: SEHNR and FQNEAQ (reference sequence). CDR3 coding DNA: TGTGCCAGCAGCTTCGCAGGGCTGGATGAAAAACTGTTTTTT. The encoded protein is CASSFAGLDEKLFF.

This chain joins TRBV5-6 and TRBJ1-5; 9 bases are a match to TRBD1. The length of the CDR3 is 14 residues. Trimming took 4 bases from V and 5 from J; bases not matched to a gene: 4. Germline V gene sequence: CDR1 SGHDT, CDR2 YYEEEE. Here the CDR3 DNA reads TGTGCCAGCAGCGAGGGACAGGGAGATCAGCCCCAGCATTTT. Its protein is CASSEGQGDQPQHF.

This clone appeared a single time. V is TRBV19 and J is TRBJ1-4; D uncertain. Looked up from germline, CDR1 is LNHDA and CDR2 is SQIVND (reference sequence). The V end lost 10 bases, the J end lost 3 bases, and 27 bases lay between the germline ends. The CDR3 sequence is 18 residues long. The CDR3 is CATGQAIHVMAANEKLFF. The DNA of the CDR3 is TGTGCCACCGGTCAGGCCATCCATGTGATGGCGGCTAATGAAAAACTGTTTTTT.

The chain has TRBV2 and TRBJ2-7; D ambiguous. This CDR3 contains 13 residues. The V gene's germline CDR1 is SNHLY and CDR2 FYNNEI. V was shortened by 6 bases and J by 3 bases, with 12 bases between the two germline ends. The CDR3, as DNA: TGTGCCAGCAGGGGTAGGTGGGACTACGAGCAGTACTTC. Residues: CASRGRWDYEQYF.

For the CDR3, the DNA is TGTGCCAGCAGCTTCCCGGGACAGGCTAACTATGGCTACACCTTC. This translates into CASSFPGQANYGYTF. V and J are TRBV5-6 and TRBJ1-2; 8 bases line up with TRBD1. The CDR3 extends over 15 amino acids. Germline loops: CDR1 SGHDT, CDR2 YYEEEE. Trimming at V came to 2 bases and at J to 0 bases, leaving 3 bases not matched to a gene.

The chain has TRBV4-1 and TRBJ2-7; 7 nucleotides agree with TRBD2. The CDR3 consists of 16 residues. Germline CDR1 reads MGHRA; CDR2 reads YSYEKL. V shed 0 bases and J 0 bases; nucleotides not matched to a gene: 5. The CDR3, as DNA: TGCGCCAGCAGCCAAGAGGGGGGGAAAACCTCCTACGAGCAGTACTTC. Protein: CASSQEGGKTSYEQYF.

The rearrangement links TRBV11-2 to TRBJ1-1, with D maybe TRBD1 (5 bases). Trimming stripped 4 bases from V and 2 bases from J, with 11 bases between. The CDR3 loop spans 14 amino acids. Germline V gene sequence: CDR1 SGHAT, CDR2 FQNNGV. Written as DNA, the CDR3 is TGTGCCAGCAGCTCACCGACAGATAACACTGAAGCTTTCTTT. It is translated as CASSSPTDNTEAFF.

In the case of this clone: Additional DNA sequences in this sample encode the identical CDR3. J is TRBJ2-3 and V is TRBV5-6; D gene ambiguous. Looked up from germline, CDR1 is SGHDT and CDR2 is YYEEEE. The CDR3 has 14 residues. V was trimmed by 0 bases and J by 3 bases, leaving 8 bases between them. CDR3 sequence reads: CASSLERNTDTQYF. The CDR3 region has the DNA TGTGCCAGCAGCTTGGAAAGGAATACAGATACGCAGTATTTT.